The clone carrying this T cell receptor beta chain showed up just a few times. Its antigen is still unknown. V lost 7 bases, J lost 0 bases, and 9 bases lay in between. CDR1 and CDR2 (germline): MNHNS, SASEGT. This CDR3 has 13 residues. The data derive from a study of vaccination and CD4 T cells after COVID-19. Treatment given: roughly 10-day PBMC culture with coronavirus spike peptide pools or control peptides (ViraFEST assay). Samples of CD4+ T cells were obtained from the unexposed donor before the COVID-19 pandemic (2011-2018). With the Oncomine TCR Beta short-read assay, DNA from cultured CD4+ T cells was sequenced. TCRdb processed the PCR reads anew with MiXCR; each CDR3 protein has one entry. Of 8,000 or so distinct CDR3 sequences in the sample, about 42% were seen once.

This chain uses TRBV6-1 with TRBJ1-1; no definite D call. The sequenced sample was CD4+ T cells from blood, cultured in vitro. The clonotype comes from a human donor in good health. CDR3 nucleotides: TGTGCCAGCACTTCGCCCGTGAACACTGAAGCTTTCTTT. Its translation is CASTSPVNTEAFF.